The 28 T cell receptor beta chains below all came from one sample that was sequenced in a study of T cell responses to AZD1222 COVID-19 vaccine. Sequencing used immunoSEQ multiplex PCR; TCRdb keeps in-frame clones, though not all of them. The sample includes 150,000 to 200,000 clones, around 92% of them seen just once. Sequencing was performed on peripheral blood, taken 28 days after the second AZD1222 dose. These receptors originate from an adult who received the AZD1222 COVID-19 vaccine.

The gene calls are TRBV24-1 and TRBJ2-7; D is unresolved. CDR1 KGHDR and CDR2 SFDVKD come from the germline V gene. This CDR3 spans 11 amino acids. The V and J ends lost 12 bases and 5 bases respectively, with 13 bases between them. CDR3 nucleotides: TGTGCCCCCTCGGGCGGCAACGAGCAGTACTTC. It specifies CAPSGGNEQYF.

The chain is built from TRBV2 and TRBJ1-5, with D perhaps matching TRBD1 (5 bases). CDR3 length: 15 amino acids. The germline V gene has CDR1 SNHLY and CDR2 FYNNEI. V lost 6 bases and J lost 4, with 16 bases in between. Written as DNA, the CDR3 is TGTGCCAGCAGCGAGAGTAAGGGGATGAATCAGCCCCAGCATTTT. This codes for CASSESKGMNQPQHF.

CDR3 bases: TGTGCCAGCAGCCAGACGGGGGTAGCGAGAACTTATGGCTACACCTTC. Translation gives CASSQTGVARTYGYTF. This chain joins TRBV6-2 or TRBV6-3 and TRBJ1-2; a weak D match, TRBD1 (5 bases). Per germline, CDR1 MNHEY and CDR2 SVGEGT. The CDR3 runs 16 residues. Trimming shortened V by 6 bases and J by 5 bases, and 22 bases separated the two germline ends.

The genes are TRBV19 and TRBJ1-5; no clear D gene. The CDR3 sequence is 13 residues long. The V end lost 6 bases, the J end lost 5 bases, and 11 bases lay between the germline ends. Per the germline V gene, CDR1 is LNHDA and CDR2 is SQIVND (reference sequence). Written as DNA, the CDR3 is TGTGCCAGTAGCGACCGAAGGGATCAGCCCCAGCATTTT. Protein sequence: CASSDRRDQPQHF.

V gene TRBV29-1 combines with J gene TRBJ2-2; D is undetermined. Germline V gene data show CDR1 as SQVTM and CDR2 as ANQGSEA. The CDR3 contains 13 residues. Trimming took 7 bases from V and 7 from J, leaving 16 bases between them. CDR3 sequence (DNA): TGCAGCGCCTCAAGGGATTTGGGCGGGGAGCTGTTTTTT. Amino acid sequence: CSASRDLGGELFF.

This sequence joins TRBV6-5 and TRBJ1-5; D is unclear. CDR3 length: 11 residues. V shed 0 bases and J shed 10 bases, with 4 bases lying between them. From germline, CDR1 is MNHEY and CDR2 SVGAGI. The CDR3, as DNA: TGTGCCAGCAGTTACTCGAGACCCCAGCATTTT. It yields the protein CASSYSRPQHF.

The genes are TRBV13 and TRBJ1-1; tentative D call: TRBD1 (5 bases). This CDR3 is built from 11 residues. V lost 5 bases, J lost 8 bases, and 9 bases lay in between. Germline CDR1 reads PRHDT; CDR2 reads FYEKMQ (reference sequence). CDR3 loop: CASSGGAEAFF. The CDR3 DNA reads TGTGCCAGCAGCGGAGGGGCCGAAGCTTTCTTT.

The chain recombines TRBV7-2 with TRBJ1-2; 8 bases line up with TRBD1. CDR1 and CDR2 from the germline V gene are SGHTA and FQGNSA. This CDR3 has 16 residues. The trim removed 5 bases at V and 3 bases at J, leaving 11 bases unmatched. The CDR3, as DNA: TGTGCCAGCAGCCCCGGACAGGGAGGGGGCTACTATGGCTACACCTTC. This encodes CASSPGQGGGYYGYTF.

The CDR3 nucleotides are TGTGCCATCAGTGAGATCCCCCGACTAGCGGGGGTCACAGATACGCAGTATTTT. Translation: CAISEIPRLAGVTDTQYF. The chain links TRBV10-3 to TRBJ2-3; 12 positions agree with TRBD2. Germline CDR1 ENHRY, CDR2 SYGVKD. Trimming removed 2 bases from V and 2 bases from J; junction bases left unmatched: 8. There are 18 residues in the CDR3.

CDR3: CASSQRGVNEQFF. DNA for the CDR3: TGTGCCAGCAGCCAAAGGGGGGTAAATGAGCAGTTCTTC. The gene calls are TRBV4-2 and TRBJ2-1; D possibly matches TRBD1 or TRBD2 (6 bases each). V gave up 2 bases and J gave up 7 bases, with 9 bases separating them. The germline CDR1 and CDR2 sequences are LGHNA and YNFKEQ. The CDR3 sequence is 13 residues long.

The chain joins TRBV6-1 to TRBJ1-3; D might be TRBD1 (5 bases). The CDR3 has 15 amino acids. The V gene's germline CDR1 is MNHNS and CDR2 SASEGT. Trimming shortened V by 0 bases and J by 3 bases, and 9 bases separated the two germline ends. CDR3 loop: CASSEARGFGNTIYF. The CDR3 DNA follows: TGTGCCAGCAGTGAAGCTCGGGGGTTTGGAAACACCATATATTTT.

Only one count was recorded for this clone. This rearrangement joins TRBV5-1 to TRBJ1-1; 7 nucleotides line up with TRBD1. Trimming at V came to 0 bases and at J to 6 bases, leaving 5 bases not matched to a gene. Germline CDR1 is SGHRS and CDR2 is YFSETQ. The CDR3 has 14 residues. The DNA for the CDR3 is TGCGCCAGCAGCTTGGCGAAGGGGGCGCCTGAAGCTTTCTTT. Protein: CASSLAKGAPEAFF. The full variable domain, completed using reference TRBV5-1 and TRBJ1-1, is KAGVTQTPRYLIKTRGQQVTLSCSPISGHRSVSWYQQTPGQGLQFLFEYFSETQRNKGNFPGRFSGRQFSNSRSEMNVSTLELGDSALYLCASSLAKGAPEAFFGQGTRLTVV.

The chain couples TRBV5-4 to TRBJ1-1, with unresolved D. CDR1 and CDR2 (germline): SGHNT, YYREEE (reference sequence). V gave up 5 bases and J gave up 4 bases, with 18 bases separating them. CDR3 size: 15 residues. In DNA form, the CDR3 reads TGTGCCAGCAGGCTTGGGGTTACAAAGGCCACTGAAGCTTTCTTT. Translated, it gives CASRLGVTKATEAFF.

This chain uses TRBV7-9 with TRBJ2-5; D possibly corresponds to TRBD1 (5 bases). V shed 2 bases and J shed 2 bases, with 9 bases lying between them. Germline V gene sequence: CDR1 SEHNR, CDR2 FQNEAQ (reference sequence). There are 14 residues in the CDR3. Here the CDR3 DNA reads TGTGCCAGCAGCTTACAGGGTACTCAAGAGACCCAGTACTTC. Translation: CASSLQGTQETQYF.

The V and J genes are TRBV11-2 and TRBJ2-2, with 8 nucleotides matching TRBD1. This CDR3 contains 18 residues. Germline V lookup: CDR1 SGHAT, CDR2 FQNNGV. Trimming at V came to 4 bases and at J to 5 bases, leaving 15 bases not matched to a gene. The DNA of the CDR3 is TGTGCCAGCAGCTCCTTCCCCCCTCGACAGGGGAAGACCGGGGAGCTGTTTTTT. As protein: CASSSFPPRQGKTGELFF.

The chain uses TRBV11-1 and TRBJ2-3; 8 bases align to TRBD2. CDR3 length: 15 residues. Losses at the gene ends were 3 bases for V and 2 bases for J; bases not matched to a gene: 4. Per the germline V gene, CDR1 is SGHAT and CDR2 is FQDESV (reference sequence). CDR3 residues: CASSLSSGLTDTQYF. CDR3 DNA sequence: TGTGCCAGCAGCTTGTCTAGCGGGCTCACAGATACGCAGTATTTT.

This chain uses TRBV3-1 (or the pseudogene TRBV3-2) with TRBJ2-1; D is possibly TRBD2 (6 bases). V was trimmed by 4 bases and J by 2 bases, leaving 12 bases between them. Per the germline V gene, CDR1 is LGHDT and CDR2 is YNNKEL (reference sequence). The CDR3 runs to 15 residues. CDR3 region: CASSPRDWAYNEQFF. The CDR3 DNA is TGTGCCAGCAGCCCCCGGGACTGGGCCTACAATGAGCAGTTCTTC.

This sequence joins TRBV23-1 and TRBJ1-1, with D possibly TRBD1 on 5 matching bases. TRBV23-1 is treated as an ORF (open reading frame) with a function not yet certain. V dropped 4 bases and J dropped 4 bases, with 13 bases sitting between them. There are 14 residues in the CDR3. The CDR3: CASSPWGGGTEAFF. The DNA of the CDR3 is TGCGCCAGCAGTCCCTGGGGCGGGGGCACTGAAGCTTTCTTT.

Notes on this clone: Other DNA sequences from this sample encode an identical CDR3 as well. The chain recombines TRBV7-9 with TRBJ1-2, with no clear D. Germline lookup yields CDR1 SEHNR and CDR2 FQNEAQ (reference sequence). CDR3 length: 13 amino acids. Trimming took off 3 bases at V and 4 bases at J, with 9 bases between the two ends. The CDR3 DNA sequence: TGTGCCAGCAGCTTGGGCGGCGGCTATGGCTACACCTTC. Translation gives CASSLGGGYGYTF.

The V gene is TRBV7-8, the J gene TRBJ1-6; a possible D gene is TRBD1 (5 bases). Trimming left V 2 bases short and J 6 bases short, with 8 bases between. CDR1 and CDR2 from the germline V gene are SGHVS and FQNEAQ. The CDR3 spans 14 residues. The CDR3 coding sequence is TGTGCCAGCAGCTTAAGACAGTTTAATTCACCCCTCCACTTT. It codes for CASSLRQFNSPLHF. The full variable domain, with the rest looked up from reference TRBV7-8 and TRBJ1-6, is GAGVSQSPRYKVAKRGQDVALRCDPISGHVSLFWYQQALGQGPEFLTYFQNEAQLDKSGLPSDRFFAERPEGSVSTLKIQRTQQEDSAVYLCASSLRQFNSPLHFGNGTRLTVT.

The chain has TRBV7-9 and TRBJ2-1; D call uncertain. Germline V lookup: CDR1 SEHNR, CDR2 FQNEAQ (reference sequence). V shed 1 base and J shed 4 bases, with 8 bases lying between them. There are 14 residues in the CDR3. The CDR3 nucleotides read TGTGCCAGCAGCTTAGACAGTGCGTACAATGAGCAGTTCTTC. It translates to CASSLDSAYNEQFF.

This chain connects TRBV7-9 to TRBJ2-7; 10 bases fit TRBD1. This CDR3 is 16 amino acids long. With 1 base clipped from V and 3 bases from J, the junction kept 6 bases outside the gene matches. Germline V gene lookup returns CDR1 SEHNR and CDR2 FQNEAQ (reference sequence). CDR3 region: CASSLVLGTGDYEQYF. The CDR3 DNA sequence: TGTGCCAGCAGCTTAGTCCTCGGGACAGGGGACTACGAGCAGTACTTC.

The chain uses TRBV6-4 and TRBJ1-2, with D perhaps TRBD1 (6 bases). V was clipped by 3 bases and J by 7 bases, with 15 bases between them. The CDR3 runs 14 residues. CDR1 is MRHNA and CDR2 is SNTAGT in the germline V gene. As DNA, the CDR3 is TGTGCCAGCAGTGATCAGTTCGGCAGGGGTGGCTACACCTTC. It encodes CASSDQFGRGGYTF.

V and J are TRBV5-1 and TRBJ2-7; D is possibly TRBD1 (5 bases). The CDR3 length is 14 residues. Germline values: CDR1 SGHRS, CDR2 YFSETQ. Trimming shortened V by 4 bases and J by 2 bases, and 13 bases separated the two germline ends. Here the CDR3 reads CASSRSGRTYEQYF. As DNA, the CDR3 is TGCGCCAGCAGCCGTTCAGGGCGTACCTACGAGCAGTACTTC.

The gene calls are TRBV13 and TRBJ2-1, with 13 bases identical to TRBD2. The CDR3 is 19 amino acids. Germline assignment: CDR1 PRHDT and CDR2 FYEKMQ (reference sequence). V lost 1 base and J lost 0; bases outside the gene matches: 6. This CDR3 reads CASSLDPTSGGSSYNEQFF. CDR3 DNA: TGTGCCAGCAGCTTAGACCCGACTAGCGGGGGGAGCTCCTACAATGAGCAGTTCTTC.

This clone turned up a few times. The same CDR3 arises from other DNA sequences in this sample as well. The chain recombines TRBV24-1 with TRBJ2-1; 8 bases line up with TRBD1. J lost 4 bases, V lost 5 bases, and 6 bases had no gene match. The CDR3 sequence is 15 residues long. Germline V gives CDR1 KGHDR, CDR2 SFDVKD. CDR3 DNA: TGTGCCACCAGTGGGGGAGACAGGGGTTACAATGAGCAGTTCTTC. It translates to CATSGGDRGYNEQFF.

The chain combines TRBV19 with TRBJ1-6, with unresolved D. Trimming removed 6 bases at V and 8 bases at J, with 8 bases between. The germline V gene has CDR1 LNHDA and CDR2 SQIVND (reference sequence). The CDR3 runs 12 residues. The CDR3 bases are TGTGCCAGTAGCCGTGCGGATTCACCCCTCCACTTT. Translated, it gives CASSRADSPLHF.

The V call is TRBV6-2 or TRBV6-3, the J call TRBJ1-1, with a weak D call TRBD1 (5 bases). This CDR3 has 16 amino acids. Trimming pared 6 bases from V and 3 bases from J, leaving 20 bases between. From germline, CDR1 is MNHEY and CDR2 SVGEGT. CDR3 coding DNA: TGTGCCAGCAGCCCTAACACCTATCTAGGGGACACTGAAGCTTTCTTT. It encodes CASSPNTYLGDTEAFF.